This T cell receptor (beta chain) was obtained from a study of T cell responses to AZD1222 COVID-19 vaccine. There are 14 residues in the CDR3. The germline gives CDR1 LGHDT, CDR2 YNNKEL (reference sequence). With 1 base removed from V and 7 bases from J, the gap between germline ends came to 10 bases. Turning to this clone: What it recognizes is unknown.

Profiled with immunoSEQ multiplex PCR; TCRdb holds only in-frame clones, not every one. Altogether about 170,000 clones are present, about 89% being singletons, with the ten largest covering 1.5% to 2%. General study findings and limits: The peak T cell response came first, and repertoires were sampled only after it.

This clonotype was sampled from an adult in good health. The sequences come from peripheral blood, collected on day 0 of AZD1222 vaccination. The chain joins TRBV3-1 (or the pseudogene TRBV3-2) to TRBJ2-2, with D hard to call. CDR3 nucleotides: TGTGCCAGCAGCCAAGTCGAGCTGGTCGGGGAGCTGTTTTTT. This translates into CASSQVELVGELFF.